This T cell receptor beta chain emerged from a study of OX40 agonist ivuxolimab in advanced cancers. Study background: Eligibility rules accepted prior anti-PD-1, anti-PD-L1 or anti-CTLA-4 therapy, and 30% to 40% had some.

The CDR3 sequence is 12 residues long. The V and J ends lost 3 bases and 7 bases respectively, with 9 bases between them. Germline lookup yields CDR1 SQVTM and CDR2 ANQGSEA. The table came from immunoSEQ multiplex PCR; TCRdb's copy has only in-frame clones and leaves some out. The table lists approximately 91,000 clones, more than 75% of them singletons. The rearrangement joins TRBV29-1 to TRBJ1-4, with a possible D match to TRBD1 (6 bases). This specimen consisted of CD4+ or CD8+ T cells sorted from blood, obtained in a trial of the OX40 agonist ivuxolimab. The source is an adult with an advanced solid tumor such as melanoma, head and neck, liver or kidney cancer. The DNA of the CDR3 is TGCAGCGTTGACGGCAGGGGTGAAAAACTGTTTTTT. Encoded protein: CSVDGRGEKLFF.